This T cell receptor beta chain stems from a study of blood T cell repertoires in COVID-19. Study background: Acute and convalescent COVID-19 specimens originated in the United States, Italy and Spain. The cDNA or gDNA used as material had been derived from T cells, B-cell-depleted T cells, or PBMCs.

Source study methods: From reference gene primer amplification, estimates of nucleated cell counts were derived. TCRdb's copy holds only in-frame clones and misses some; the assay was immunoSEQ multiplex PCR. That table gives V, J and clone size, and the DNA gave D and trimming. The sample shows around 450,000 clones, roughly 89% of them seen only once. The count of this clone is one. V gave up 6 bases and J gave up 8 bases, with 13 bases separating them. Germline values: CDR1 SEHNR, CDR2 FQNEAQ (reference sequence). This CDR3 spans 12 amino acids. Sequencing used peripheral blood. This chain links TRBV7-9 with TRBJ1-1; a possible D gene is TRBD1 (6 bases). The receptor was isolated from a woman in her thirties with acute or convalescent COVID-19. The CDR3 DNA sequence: TGTGCCAGCAGATACGGGACATCCGAAGCTTTCTTT. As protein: CASRYGTSEAFF.